These 9 T cell receptor beta chains were all obtained from the same sample, sequenced in a study of cytomegalovirus exposure and HLA in healthy donors. Some clones are missing from TCRdb's copy, which holds only in-frame ones; the method was immunoSEQ multiplex PCR. This sample has roughly 310,000 clones, with roughly 88% found just once. The specimen was PBMCs. The receptors derive from a man under 40 in good health and CMV-seronegative.

V usage is TRBV9 and J usage is TRBJ2-2; 9 nucleotides align to TRBD1. Germline V CDR1 and CDR2: SGDLS, YYNGEE. The CDR3 covers 16 residues. V shed 4 bases, J shed 7 bases, and the junction held 11 bases outside the gene matches. The CDR3 reads CASSIRDRDGYGELFF. The CDR3 DNA reads TGTGCCAGCAGCATCCGGGACAGGGATGGGTACGGGGAGCTGTTTTTT.

CDR3 region: CASSEKRGWTDTQYF. The DNA for the CDR3 is TGTGCCAGCAGTGAGAAGCGGGGCTGGACAGATACGCAGTATTTT. The rearrangement joins TRBV6-1 to TRBJ2-3, with TRBD2 identical over 7 bases. Germline V gives CDR1 MNHNS, CDR2 SASEGT. This CDR3 spans 15 amino acids. J lost 3 bases, V lost 3 bases, and 6 bases had no gene match.

The rearrangement links TRBV7-2 to TRBJ1-4; D remains ambiguous. This CDR3 contains 16 residues. V lost 5 bases, J lost 1 base, and 14 bases lay in between. The V gene's germline CDR1 is SGHTA and CDR2 FQGNSA. The CDR3 DNA reads as TGTGCCAGCAGCCCCGCGCGGGGAGTAACTAATGAAAAACTGTTTTTT. Amino acid sequence: CASSPARGVTNEKLFF.

The V gene is TRBV29-1, the J gene TRBJ1-1; TRBD1 aligns across 8 bases. Germline V gene data show CDR1 as SQVTM and CDR2 as ANQGSEA. The junction had 4 bases not matched to a gene; V was cut back by 7 bases and J by 6 bases. The CDR3 loop spans 11 amino acids. In DNA form, the CDR3 reads TGCAGCGCTCAGGGGGCCGCTGAAGCTTTCTTT. As protein: CSAQGAAEAFF.

V usage is TRBV11-2 and J usage is TRBJ1-2; D perhaps matches TRBD1 (6 bases). CDR3 length: 14 residues. The ends were cut back, 4 bases at V and 8 bases at J, with 17 bases in the middle. Germline CDR1 reads SGHAT; CDR2 reads FQNNGV. The CDR3 reads CASSSLTGTHGYTF. In nucleotides, the CDR3 is TGTGCCAGCAGCTCGCTGACAGGAACCCACGGCTACACCTTC.

The V and J genes are TRBV9 and TRBJ2-7, with 8 nucleotides matching TRBD1. J lost 0 bases, V lost 3 bases, and 5 bases had no gene match. The CDR3 contains 15 residues. Germline loops: CDR1 SGDLS, CDR2 YYNGEE. The CDR3 protein is CASSAGTGGSYEQYF. The CDR3 nucleotides read TGTGCCAGCAGCGCCGGGACAGGAGGCTCCTACGAGCAGTACTTC.

This clone was found once. V is TRBV2 and J is TRBJ1-1; D perhaps matches TRBD1 (5 bases). Germline-derived CDR1 and CDR2 are SNHLY and FYNNEI. This CDR3 region has 15 residues. V was clipped by 5 bases and J by 3 bases, with 16 bases between them. CDR3 amino acids: CASSWFMDNYTEAFF. The CDR3 nucleotides read TGTGCCAGCAGTTGGTTTATGGACAACTACACTGAAGCTTTCTTT.

CDR3 sequence reads: CASSRRDRPYEQYF. The CDR3 nucleotides are TGTGCCAGCAGCCGACGGGACAGACCCTACGAGCAGTACTTC. The chain joins TRBV7-9 to TRBJ2-7, with TRBD1 identical over 7 bases. This CDR3 has 14 amino acids. Germline CDR1 is SEHNR and CDR2 is FQNEAQ (reference sequence). J was trimmed by 2 bases and V by 5 bases; bases with no gene match: 6.

The chain joins TRBV7-8 to TRBJ1-2; D gene ambiguous. Trimming stripped 1 base from V and 5 bases from J, with 17 bases between. Germline V gives CDR1 SGHVS, CDR2 FQNEAQ. The CDR3 consists of 16 residues. The CDR3 sequence is CASSLGHERRGYGYTF. CDR3 bases: TGTGCCAGCAGCTTAGGGCATGAGAGGCGGGGATATGGCTACACCTTC.